This T cell receptor (beta chain) was found in a study of beta chain features in type 1 diabetes. Averaging about 100 mL, one heparinised blood draw was given by each donor. cDNA synthesis used the whole RNA isolate, giving expressed TCRB sequences. The assay was immunoSEQ multiplex PCR, and TCRdb's table has in-frame clones only and misses some. In the table there are approximately 27,000 clones, roughly half of which are singletons. The germline V and J ends were trimmed by 8 bases and 1 base, with 14 bases remaining between them. Germline-derived CDR1 and CDR2 are MNHEY and SMNVEV (reference sequence). The CDR3 extends over 14 amino acids. General study findings and limits: Significant though moderate, a shortening of TCRB CDR3s appeared in all four CD4+ subsets of Type 1 diabetes patients. Healthy donors had naive, central memory and Treg TCRB repertoires that appeared less similar than those seen among patients. Researchers caution that PCR might favor shorter templates, equally among patients and controls. More deletions and fewer insertions at VDJ junctions were seen in type 1 diabetes patients.

Details on this clone: What it binds is unknown.

Sequenced input: stem cell memory CD4+ T cells from blood. V usage is TRBV27 and J usage is TRBJ2-5; the D is unclear. This receptor was taken from a man aged 25 to 45 with type 1 diabetes. Here the CDR3 DNA reads TGTGCCAGCGGAATTAAGACAAGCCAAGAGACCCAGTACTTC. Protein product: CASGIKTSQETQYF.